Below, 20 T cell receptor beta chains from the same sample are listed, as sequenced in a study of a mutant IDH1 vaccine in newly diagnosed glioma (dated by TCRdb to about 2021). What the time point label conveys for this sample: week 47, end of study. Each vaccine dose was 300 ug of a 20-mer mutant IDH1 peptide in Montanide, given subcutaneously with topical imiquimod. Their cognate antigens are unknown. Libraries were constructed by the immunoSEQ multiplex PCR assay. The source is immuneACCESS, and TCRdb retained only in-frame sequences with V and J called. Part of the clones is not carried over; for the studies checked, unresolved V genes explain less than half of this, and the remainder is unexplained. The sample data list fewer than 95,000 clones, and over 75% of these were observed just once. Around 5.3% of the sample is in the top ten clones. This specimen consisted of PBMCs, obtained from a glioma patient whose treatment included an IDH1 peptide vaccine. The origin of the receptors is a man aged 35 to 55 with glioma.

V usage is TRBV7-9 and J usage is TRBJ1-4, with 8 positions matching TRBD1. Trimming cost V 5 bases and J 8 bases; bases outside gene matches: 13. Germline loops: CDR1 SEHNR, CDR2 FQNEAQ (reference sequence). The CDR3 contains 16 residues. CDR3: CASSETWLGQGEKLFF. CDR3 nucleotides: TGTGCCAGCAGCGAGACTTGGCTAGGACAGGGCGAAAAACTGTTTTTT.

Here the CDR3 DNA reads TGTGCCAGCAGCCGGTGGGACGACACTGAAGCTTTCTTT. It encodes CASSRWDDTEAFF. The rearrangement joins TRBV11-2 to TRBJ1-1; D is perhaps TRBD1 (5 bases). The CDR3 runs 13 residues. CDR1 SGHAT and CDR2 FQNNGV come from the germline V gene. V lost 5 bases and J lost 3, with 10 bases in between.

The chain recombines TRBV7-9 with TRBJ2-7; the D gene is possibly TRBD2 (7 bases). V dropped 2 bases and J dropped 3 bases, with 20 bases sitting between them. CDR3 length equals 17 residues. CDR1 SEHNR and CDR2 FQNEAQ come from the germline V gene (reference sequence). The CDR3 region is CASSLWVGGGGGYEQYF. CDR3 DNA: TGTGCCAGCAGCTTATGGGTGGGAGGGGGTGGCGGCTACGAGCAGTACTTC.

V and J are TRBV15 and TRBJ1-3; TRBD1 might be the D (6 bases). The CDR3 contains 18 residues. Germline V gene data show CDR1 as LNHNV and CDR2 as YYDKDF (reference sequence). Trimming stripped 0 bases from V and 0 bases from J, with 15 bases between. CDR3 sequence: CATSREGGTVLSGNTIYF. The CDR3 DNA reads TGTGCCACCAGCAGAGAGGGGGGCACGGTTCTCTCTGGAAACACCATATATTTT. Full variable domain (missing parts from reference TRBV15 and TRBJ1-3): DAMVIQNPRYQVTQFGKPVTLSCSQTLNHNVMYWYQQKSSQAPKLLFHYYDKDFNNEADTPDNFQSRRPNTSFCFLDIRSPGLGDTAMYLCATSREGGTVLSGNTIYFGEGSWLTVV.

This clone appeared a single time. The chain links TRBV27 to TRBJ1-5; 8 nucleotides align to TRBD1. V was pared by 2 bases and J by 1 base, with 13 bases of the junction left unmatched. Per the germline V gene, CDR1 is MNHEY and CDR2 is SMNVEV (reference sequence). The CDR3 contains 19 residues. CDR3 sequence: CASSLERPGGVGSNQPQHF. DNA of the CDR3: TGTGCCAGCAGTTTAGAAAGGCCAGGGGGCGTGGGGAGCAATCAGCCCCAGCATTTT.

CDR3 DNA sequence: TGTGCCAGCAGCTCCCGGGACCGCACAGATACGCAGTATTTT. Its protein is CASSSRDRTDTQYF. The V call is TRBV11-1, the J call TRBJ2-3; D tentatively reads TRBD1 or TRBD2 (5 bases each). CDR3 length: 14 residues. Germline assignment: CDR1 SGHAT and CDR2 FQDESV (reference sequence). V was cut by 4 bases and J by 1 base, with 9 bases left in between.

The V call is TRBV7-6, the J call TRBJ2-7; TRBD2 aligns across 8 bases. Germline CDR1 SGHVS, CDR2 FNYEAQ. This CDR3 comprises 15 residues. V dropped 4 bases and J dropped 2; count of bases not matched to a gene: 7. The CDR3 DNA reads as TGTGCCAGCAGCTCCGGGGGGGCGGGAGCCTACGAGCAGTACTTC. Encoded protein: CASSSGGAGAYEQYF.

The chain is built from TRBV11-2 and TRBJ1-2, with TRBD1 identical over 8 bases. Germline lookup yields CDR1 SGHAT and CDR2 FQNNGV. Trimming removed 5 bases from V and 4 bases from J; junction bases left unmatched: 6. The CDR3 spans 14 residues. The CDR3 loop is CASSPGQGFYGYTF. In DNA form, the CDR3 reads TGTGCCAGCAGCCCAGGACAGGGCTTCTATGGCTACACCTTC.

The chain has TRBV18 and TRBJ2-1; D is perhaps TRBD2 (5 bases). The CDR3 extends over 16 amino acids. Germline assignment: CDR1 KGHSH and CDR2 LQKENI. Deletions cut 2 bases from V and 10 bases from J, with 21 bases between. The CDR3 nucleotides are TGTGCCAGCTCACCATTGGAGGCGGCTACAACCCAAGAGCAGTTCTTC. As protein: CASSPLEAATTQEQFF. The entire variable domain, with the rest obtained from reference TRBV18 and TRBJ2-1, is as follows: NAGVMQNPRHLVRRRGQEARLRCSPMKGHSHVYWYRQLPEEGLKFMVYLQKENIIDESGMPKERFSAEFPKEGPSILRIQQVVRGDSAAYFCASSPLEAATTQEQFFGPGTRLTVL.

This clone appeared a single time. The V gene is TRBV30, the J gene TRBJ2-5; D may be TRBD1 (6 bases). The CDR3 runs to 13 residues. V was trimmed by 3 bases and J by 4 bases, leaving 12 bases between them. Germline CDR1 is GTSNPN and CDR2 is SVGIG (reference sequence). CDR3 sequence: CAWSGRGSETQYF. CDR3 bases: TGTGCCTGGAGCGGCAGGGGTTCAGAGACCCAGTACTTC.

The rearrangement joins TRBV19 to TRBJ2-5; TRBD1 aligns across 7 bases. The CDR3 runs 14 residues. J gave up 1 base and V 4 bases, and 3 bases lay outside the gene matches. Per germline, CDR1 LNHDA and CDR2 SQIVND (reference sequence). The DNA for the CDR3 is TGTGCCAGTAGTACTCACAGGGGCCAAGAGACCCAGTACTTC. As protein: CASSTHRGQETQYF. Full variable domain (missing parts from reference TRBV19 and TRBJ2-5): DGGITQSPKYLFRKEGQNVTLSCEQNLNHDAMYWYRQDPGQGLRLIYYSQIVNDFQKGDIAEGYSVSREKKESFPLTVTSAQKNPTAFYLCASSTHRGQETQYFGPGTRLLVL.

V usage is TRBV9 and J usage is TRBJ2-1; D is perhaps TRBD1 (5 bases). Trimming removed 3 bases at V and 7 bases at J, with 5 bases between. The CDR3 runs to 11 residues. Per the germline V gene, CDR1 is SGDLS and CDR2 is YYNGEE. CDR3 sequence: CASSGQNEQFF. The CDR3, as DNA: TGTGCCAGCAGCGGACAGAATGAGCAGTTCTTC.

The gene calls are TRBV4-1 and TRBJ2-2, with D perhaps assigned TRBD1 or TRBD2 (5 bases each). The CDR3 runs to 14 residues. Trimming took 4 bases from V and 3 from J, leaving 9 bases between them. CDR1 and CDR2 from the germline V gene are MGHRA and YSYEKL. The CDR3 bases are TGCGCCAGCAGCCCGGGACCTTACACCGGGGAGCTGTTTTTT. It translates to CASSPGPYTGELFF.

J is TRBJ2-1 and V is TRBV7-8; tentatively, D is TRBD2 (5 bases). Germline V gene data show CDR1 as SGHVS and CDR2 as FQNEAQ. The V gene lost 3 bases and the J gene lost 3 bases, with 12 bases spanning the gap. CDR3 length: 15 amino acids. This CDR3 reads CASSLSGKNYNEQFF. The CDR3 nucleotides read TGTGCCAGCAGCTTGAGCGGCAAGAACTACAATGAGCAGTTCTTC.

The CDR3 nucleotides are TGTGCCAGCAGCTTATCAGGGAACTCTGGAAACACCATATATTTT. As protein: CASSLSGNSGNTIYF. This chain uses TRBV5-4 with TRBJ1-3, with D possibly being TRBD1 (5 bases). The germline CDR1 and CDR2 sequences are SGHNT and YYREEE (reference sequence). V was shortened by 2 bases and J by 0 bases, with 9 bases between the two germline ends. This CDR3 is 15 amino acids long.

This clone has more than one count but fewer than ten. The V gene is TRBV15, the J gene TRBJ1-5; D gene uncertain. With 0 bases removed from V and 6 bases from J, the gap between germline ends came to 3 bases. Germline V gene data show CDR1 as LNHNV and CDR2 as YYDKDF (reference sequence). The length of the CDR3 is 12 residues. The CDR3 here is CATSRDGQPQHF. The CDR3 DNA reads as TGTGCCACCAGCAGAGATGGTCAGCCCCAGCATTTT.

V and J are TRBV2 and TRBJ1-3, with a tentative D call TRBD1 (6 bases). Trimming shortened V by 6 bases and J by 0 bases, and 12 bases separated the two germline ends. CDR1 SNHLY and CDR2 FYNNEI come from the germline V gene. The CDR3 is 15 residues long. The CDR3 here is CASREQDSSGNTIYF. CDR3 bases: TGTGCCAGCAGGGAGCAGGACAGCTCTGGAAACACCATATATTTT.

The rearrangement links TRBV19 to TRBJ1-1; tentatively, D is TRBD1 (6 bases). The germline CDR1 and CDR2 sequences are LNHDA and SQIVND (reference sequence). Trimming took 6 bases from V and 4 from J, leaving 18 bases between them. The CDR3 is 15 amino acids. In nucleotides, the CDR3 is TGTGCCAGTAGGAAGTCTTCAGGGGCAAGCACTGAAGCTTTCTTT. Protein: CASRKSSGASTEAFF. Supplemented by reference TRBV19 and TRBJ1-1, the full variable domain reads DGGITQSPKYLFRKEGQNVTLSCEQNLNHDAMYWYRQDPGQGLRLIYYSQIVNDFQKGDIAEGYSVSREKKESFPLTVTSAQKNPTAFYLCASRKSSGASTEAFFGQGTRLTVV.

This clone was detected only once. The chain uses TRBV9 and TRBJ1-2; D is unresolved. Germline V gene data show CDR1 as SGDLS and CDR2 as YYNGEE. V dropped 0 bases and J dropped 5 bases, with 8 bases sitting between them. This CDR3 is 13 amino acids long. The CDR3 coding sequence is TGTGCCAGCAGCGTAGGTGGAGAATATGGCTACACCTTC. Translated, it gives CASSVGGEYGYTF.

The chain carries TRBV5-1 and TRBJ2-7; TRBD1 matches 9 bases. The CDR3 runs 15 residues. Germline CDR1 SGHRS, CDR2 YFSETQ. The V gene end was trimmed by 3 bases and the J gene end by 0 bases; junction bases not matched to a gene: 4. CDR3 DNA: TGCGCCAGCAGCTGGACAGGGGTAGGCTCCTACGAGCAGTACTTC. It specifies CASSWTGVGSYEQYF.